This T cell receptor beta chain comes out of a study of early stage breast cancer tumors. Study-wide results and caveats: Commonly generated sequences made up most enriched TCRB sequences shared between patients.

Repertoires were generated with immunoSEQ multiplex PCR, while TCRdb's copy carries only in-frame clones and drops some. The table has about 36,000 clones, over 70% seen once; the top ten hold roughly 7.4%. Worth noting for this clone: Antigen: not known.

In germline, CDR1 is SQVTM, CDR2 ANQGSEA. V lost 6 bases and J 4 bases, leaving 16 bases between the germline ends. This CDR3 contains 13 residues. Sequencing input: blood. The sequence was obtained from a person in their 60s with breast cancer. The chain carries TRBV29-1 and TRBJ2-7; D is possibly TRBD1 (8 bases). The CDR3 bases are TGCAGCGTAGCGGGACAGGCGTTGTACGAGCAGTACTTC. It specifies CSVAGQALYEQYF.